This T cell receptor (beta chain) was sequenced during a study of shared clonotypes between healthy human individuals. Study-wide findings and caveats: Large sequencing depth failed to make sorted-subset sequencing complete, rarefaction showed. As a rule, naive subsets had a larger estimated richness than memory subsets.

V lost 4 bases, J lost 2 bases, and 9 bases lay in between. Per germline, CDR1 GTSNPN and CDR2 SVGIG (reference sequence). CDR3 length: 13 residues. Method: immunoSEQ multiplex PCR; TCRdb's copy keeps in-frame clones and lacks some. The sample has roughly 2.5 million clones; around 94% are singletons. Comments on this clone: As yet, its antigen is unknown. Other DNA sequences in the sample encode the same CDR3.

The V gene is TRBV30, the J gene TRBJ1-3; D unresolved. The TCR originated in a man younger than 35 in good health. Sequenced input: naive CD4+ T cells sorted from blood. Subset noted: CD45RA+ positively selected. The chain's CDR3 is CAWTRGTGNTIYF. The CDR3 DNA follows: TGTGCCTGGACGAGAGGAACTGGAAACACCATATATTTT.